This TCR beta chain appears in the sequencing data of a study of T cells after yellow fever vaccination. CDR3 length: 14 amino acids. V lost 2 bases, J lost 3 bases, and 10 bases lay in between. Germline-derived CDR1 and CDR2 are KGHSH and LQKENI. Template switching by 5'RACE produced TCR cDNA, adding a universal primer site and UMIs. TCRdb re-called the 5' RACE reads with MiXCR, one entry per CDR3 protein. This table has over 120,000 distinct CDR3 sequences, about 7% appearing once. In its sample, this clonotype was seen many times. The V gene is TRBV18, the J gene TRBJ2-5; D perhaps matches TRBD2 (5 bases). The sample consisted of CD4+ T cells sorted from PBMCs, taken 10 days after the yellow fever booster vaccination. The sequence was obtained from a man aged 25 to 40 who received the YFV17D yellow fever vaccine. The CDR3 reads CASSPVQRKETQYF. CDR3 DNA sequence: TGTGCCAGCTCACCAGTACAGCGGAAAGAGACCCAGTACTTC.